This TCR beta chain was retrieved from a study of blood T cell repertoires in COVID-19. Study details: Researchers got acute and convalescent COVID-19 samples from the United States, Italy and Spain. Sources were T cells, B-cell-depleted T cells, or PBMCs; the material itself was cDNA or gDNA.

The age range of participants was about 18 to 100 years, with residence in about 25 US areas. Authors' analysis steps: By means of reference gene primer amplification, nucleated cell counts were estimated. Sequencing was performed with immunoSEQ multiplex PCR; in TCRdb, only in-frame clones are kept and a portion is missing. V and J calls and clone size come straight from that table; D and trimming were deduced from the DNA. The profile covers a few hundred thousand clones, with 87% appearing a single time and 2.5% to 3% taken by the ten largest. CDR3 length: 13 amino acids. Germline CDR1 is LNHDA and CDR2 is SQIVND (reference sequence). The V segment lost 5 bases and the J segment 8 bases; nucleotides outside the gene matches: 5.

The J gene is TRBJ1-4, the V gene TRBV19, with 7 bases lining up with TRBD1. Sample: PBMCs or T cells enriched from blood (not recorded which). The receptor was derived from a woman aged 30 to 39 who had recovered from COVID-19. CDR3 in amino acids: CASSLDRDEKLFF. DNA for the CDR3: TGTGCCAGTAGTCTCGACAGGGACGAAAAACTGTTTTTT.